The 22 T cell receptor beta chains below all came from one sample that was sequenced in a study of blood T cells in healthy people across ages. Sample-barcoded 5' priming and a J-beta primer mix drove a second PCR of roughly 6 to 12 cycles. Each CDR3 protein gets one entry after TCRdb re-called the 5' RACE reads with MiXCR. The sample lists 1.8 million or so distinct CDR3 sequences; roughly two fifths were seen once. The sample comprised blood. Every receptor here comes from a human donor in good health.

This clonotype was detected once. J is TRBJ2-7 and V is TRBV12-3 or TRBV12-4; D perhaps matches TRBD1 (6 bases). Trimming removed 5 bases from V and 2 bases from J, with 19 bases in between. The CDR3 sequence is 16 residues long. Written as DNA, the CDR3 is TGTGCCAGCAGTCACCGACGGACAGTGCCAACCTACGAGCAGTACTTC. Translating it yields CASSHRRTVPTYEQYF.

This chain joins TRBV12-3 or TRBV12-4 and TRBJ1-5; TRBD1 agrees at 10 bases. J was trimmed by 6 bases and V by 5 bases; bases with no gene match: 7. The CDR3 extends over 15 amino acids. The CDR3 is CASSQGQGIIQPQHF. DNA for the CDR3: TGTGCCAGCAGTCAGGGACAGGGGATCATTCAGCCCCAGCATTTT.

The rearrangement uses TRBV20-1 and TRBJ1-4; 7 positions match TRBD1. Germline CDR1 and CDR2: DFQATT and SNEGSKA (reference sequence). The CDR3 loop spans 17 amino acids. Trimming cost V 6 bases and J 3 bases; bases outside gene matches: 16. The CDR3 sequence: CSATPWGQTFPNEKLFF. For the CDR3, the DNA is TGCAGTGCGACTCCATGGGGACAGACCTTTCCTAATGAAAAACTGTTTTTT.

In its sample, this clonotype was seen once. The chain has TRBV5-5 and TRBJ2-1, with D possibly being TRBD2 (5 bases). Germline values: CDR1 SGHKS, CDR2 YYEKEE (reference sequence). This CDR3 is 16 amino acids long. Trimming shortened V by 0 bases and J by 6 bases, and 16 bases separated the two germline ends. CDR3: CASSLAGLALVNEQFF. The CDR3 DNA reads as TGTGCCAGCAGCTTGGCCGGACTGGCCCTCGTCAATGAGCAGTTCTTC.

This clonotype has a handful of counts. V gene TRBV4-1 combines with J gene TRBJ1-2; D possibly corresponds to TRBD1 (5 bases). CDR1 and CDR2 from the germline V gene are MGHRA and YSYEKL. V shed 0 bases and J shed 1 base, with 9 bases lying between them. The CDR3 covers 15 residues. CDR3 region: CASSQDRDYNYGYTF. In nucleotides, the CDR3 is TGCGCCAGCAGCCAAGACAGGGATTATAACTATGGCTACACCTTC.

V and J are TRBV13 and TRBJ2-7; tentative D call: TRBD2 (5 bases). The CDR3 spans 15 residues. V was clipped by 4 bases and J by 4 bases, with 17 bases between them. Germline lookup yields CDR1 PRHDT and CDR2 FYEKMQ (reference sequence). CDR3 in DNA: TGTGCCAGCAGCTATACGGACTCCACGGGGTACGAGCAGTACTTC. This sequence encodes CASSYTDSTGYEQYF. Complete variable domain (other parts from reference TRBV13 and TRBJ2-7): AAGVIQSPRHLIKEKRETATLKCYPIPRHDTVYWYQQGPGQDPQFLISFYEKMQSDKGSIPDRFSAQQFSDYHSELNMSSLELGDSALYFCASSYTDSTGYEQYFGPGTRLTVT.

Comments on this clonotype: One end of the junction varies from germline; a read error may be responsible. V gene TRBV7-2 combines with J gene TRBJ1-1; D is possibly TRBD1 (5 bases). CDR3 length equals 14 residues. Germline CDR1 SGHTA, CDR2 FQGNSA. The CDR3 here is CASGLAGSLTEAFF. CDR3 coding DNA: TGTGCCAGCGGCTTAGCAGGGAGTCTCACTGAAGCTTTCTTT.

This clonotype appeared a few times. This chain links TRBV7-2 with TRBJ2-7; 8 positions agree with TRBD2. CDR1 and CDR2 (germline): SGHTA, FQGNSA. The V segment lost 4 bases and the J segment 7 bases; nucleotides outside the gene matches: 6. CDR3 length: 13 amino acids. The CDR3 DNA reads TGTGCCAGCAGCTCCTGGACTAGCCGTGAGCAGTACTTC. As protein: CASSSWTSREQYF.

This chain connects TRBV11-2 to TRBJ1-1; tentatively, D is TRBD1 (5 bases). Germline V lookup: CDR1 SGHAT, CDR2 FQNNGV. V was shortened by 4 bases and J by 2 bases, with 11 bases between the two germline ends. The CDR3 runs to 14 residues. CDR3 loop: CASSWMGENTEAFF. CDR3 in DNA: TGTGCCAGCAGCTGGATGGGGGAAAACACTGAAGCTTTCTTT.

V and J are TRBV4-2 and TRBJ1-6; TRBD1 aligns across 9 bases. V trimming: 0 bases; J trimming: 9 bases; junction bases outside the gene matches: 9. Germline V gives CDR1 LGHNA, CDR2 YNFKEQ. CDR3 length equals 17 residues. CDR3: CASSQDRSTGGSSPLHF. Here the CDR3 DNA reads TGTGCCAGCAGCCAAGACCGATCGACAGGGGGTAGTTCACCCCTCCACTTT.

This clonotype occurred a few times. The chain has TRBV6-1 and TRBJ1-5; weak D call: TRBD1 (6 bases). V was trimmed by 4 bases and J by 3 bases, leaving 16 bases between them. Germline CDR1 and CDR2: MNHNS and SASEGT. The CDR3 runs 16 residues. The CDR3 protein is CASSGRTARANQPQHF. The CDR3 DNA sequence: TGTGCCAGCAGTGGGCGGACAGCTAGAGCCAATCAGCCCCAGCATTTT.

This chain joins TRBV3-1 and TRBJ1-2; the D gene is possibly TRBD1 (5 bases). CDR1 and CDR2 (germline): LGHDT, YNNKEL (reference sequence). CDR3 size: 15 residues. The V gene lost 0 bases and the J gene lost 4 bases, with 12 bases spanning the gap. This CDR3 is CASSQDAWGSYGYTF. The CDR3 DNA follows: TGTGCCAGCAGCCAAGATGCATGGGGGAGCTATGGCTACACCTTC.

The V and J genes are TRBV6-1 and TRBJ2-1; D unclear. This CDR3 is built from 14 residues. Per the germline V gene, CDR1 is MNHNS and CDR2 is SASEGT. V gave up 2 bases and J gave up 5 bases, with 10 bases separating them. This CDR3 is CASSETWRHNEQFF. In DNA form, the CDR3 reads TGTGCCAGCAGTGAAACTTGGCGGCACAATGAGCAGTTCTTC.

The chain is built from TRBV10-3 and TRBJ2-4, with D hard to call. Germline-derived CDR1 and CDR2 are ENHRY and SYGVKD. The CDR3 sequence is 14 residues long. V was trimmed by 0 bases and J by 15 bases, leaving 18 bases between them. The CDR3 nucleotides read TGTGCCATCAGTGAGTCAGGGCGGAACAATGAGCGGTACTTC. The encoded protein is CAISESGRNNERYF.

As regards this clonotype: This sequence may be a read error, since a much larger clone differs from it by one base. The CDR3 here is CAGSPLNRAGYTF. The CDR3 DNA reads as TGTGCCGGCAGTCCCTTAAACAGGGCTGGCTACACCTTC. The rearrangement joins TRBV12-3 or TRBV12-4 to TRBJ1-2, with TRBD1 as a possible D gene (6 bases). This CDR3 spans 13 amino acids.

Only a few counts were recorded for this clonotype. The CDR3 nucleotides are TGCAGTGGCGTCACGGTCGAGACCCAGTACTTC. It encodes CSGVTVETQYF. The chain recombines TRBV20-1 with TRBJ2-5; D remains unclear. V shed 7 bases and J shed 5 bases, with 11 bases lying between them. Germline V gene sequence: CDR1 DFQATT, CDR2 SNEGSKA (reference sequence). CDR3 length: 11 amino acids.

This clonotype turned up a few times. The V and J genes are TRBV12-3 or TRBV12-4 and TRBJ1-1; D gene uncertain. V was cut by 9 bases and J by 3 bases, with 17 bases left in between. The CDR3 is made up of 14 amino acids. CDR3: CASGFAGKHTEAFF. The CDR3 DNA reads as TGTGCCAGTGGATTCGCAGGCAAGCACACTGAAGCTTTCTTT.

For this clonotype: The final CDR3 position lacks the conserved phenylalanine or tryptophan, pointing to a likely read error. The rearrangement joins TRBV10-3 to TRBJ2-1; D remains ambiguous. The CDR3 has 13 residues. Germline V gene data show CDR1 as ENHRY and CDR2 as SYGVKD. V was shortened by 6 bases and J by 7 bases, with 13 bases between the two germline ends. CDR3 nucleotides: TGTGCCATCAGCCAAGTAGGAGATAATGAGCAGTTCGTC. Translated, it gives CAISQVGDNEQFV.

V and J are TRBV28 and TRBJ1-2; tentatively, D is TRBD1 (5 bases). The V and J ends lost 7 bases and 4 bases respectively, with 16 bases between them. The CDR3 has 14 residues. Germline V gene data show CDR1 as MDHEN and CDR2 as SYDVKM. The CDR3 loop reads CASTQIGDLYGYTF. DNA for the CDR3: TGTGCCAGCACCCAAATTGGGGACCTCTATGGCTACACCTTC.

The rearrangement uses TRBV6-4 and TRBJ2-1; TRBD2 matches at 11 bases. CDR1 is MRHNA and CDR2 is SNTAGT in the germline V gene. The V gene end was trimmed by 7 bases and the J gene end by 2 bases; junction bases not matched to a gene: 7. The CDR3 is 16 amino acids. The CDR3 here is CASTPLAGVAYNEQFF. DNA for the CDR3: TGTGCCAGCACCCCACTAGCGGGGGTTGCCTACAATGAGCAGTTCTTC.

This clonotype was seen only a few times. The V call is TRBV4-2, the J call TRBJ2-4; TRBD1 might be the D (6 bases). The DNA end is a closer match to TRBJ2-7, so the J assignment may be wrong. The CDR3 has 15 amino acids. CDR1 and CDR2 from the germline V gene are LGHNA and YNFKEQ. As DNA, the CDR3 is TGTGCCAGCAGCCCCTCGCAGTGGGGGCTAAACGAGCAGTACTTC. It is translated as CASSPSQWGLNEQYF.

This clonotype was observed a few times. The genes are TRBV7-2 and TRBJ2-1, with no clear D. Germline V gene sequence: CDR1 SGHTA, CDR2 FQGNSA. This CDR3 region has 13 residues. Trimming pared 1 base from V and 8 bases from J, leaving 9 bases between. DNA of the CDR3: TGTGCCAGCAGCTTAGGATGGGTTTATGAGCAGTTCTTC. Residues: CASSLGWVYEQFF.